This entry lists 28 T cell receptor beta chains sequenced from one sample in a study of memory CD4+ T cells and cytomegalovirus serostatus. TCRdb keeps only in-frame clones here, not all; method: immunoSEQ multiplex PCR. The data contain about 56,000 clones, roughly 82% of them seen just once; the ten biggest clones take up approximately 0.43%. Single viable CD3+CD4+CD8-CD45RO+ cells were sorted as the memory CD4+ T cells. The sample taken for sequencing was memory CD4+ T cells from blood. Every receptor here comes from an adult in good health and CMV-seronegative.

The chain uses TRBV7-9 and TRBJ1-4; D is possibly TRBD1 (5 bases). V was pared by 3 bases and J by 2 bases, with 7 bases between. Germline V gives CDR1 SEHNR, CDR2 FQNEAQ (reference sequence). CDR3 length: 14 residues. The CDR3 region is CASSLSGTNEKLFF. The CDR3 DNA is TGTGCCAGCAGCTTGTCAGGGACTAATGAAAAACTGTTTTTT.

This clone was counted only a few times. V and J are TRBV5-4 and TRBJ1-6, with no clear D. CDR1 is SGHNT and CDR2 is YYREEE in the germline V gene (reference sequence). V shed 0 bases and J shed 9 bases, with 4 bases lying between them. The CDR3 spans 12 residues. The CDR3 DNA reads as TGTGCCAGCAGCTTGGGCGGTTCACCCCTCCACTTT. It translates to CASSLGGSPLHF.

The chain links TRBV18 to TRBJ2-7; 10 positions match TRBD2. Germline CDR1 is KGHSH and CDR2 is LQKENI. Losses at the gene ends were 5 bases for V and 6 bases for J; bases not matched to a gene: 10. CDR3 length: 15 residues. CDR3 protein: CASSSPTSGSGEQYF. The CDR3 region has the DNA TGTGCCAGCTCATCGCCGACTAGCGGGTCGGGCGAGCAGTACTTC.

This chain connects TRBV29-1 to TRBJ1-1; TRBD1 is a possible D gene (5 bases). V lost 6 bases and J 5 bases, leaving 13 bases between the germline ends. The germline V gene encodes CDR1 SQVTM and CDR2 ANQGSEA. The CDR3 contains 12 residues. CDR3 residues: CSVRQGGTEAFF. CDR3 DNA sequence: TGCAGCGTCCGCCAGGGAGGAACTGAAGCTTTCTTT.

The rearrangement uses TRBV11-2 and TRBJ1-5; perhaps TRBD1 as D (6 bases). Germline V CDR1 and CDR2: SGHAT, FQNNGV. The CDR3 loop spans 17 amino acids. Trimming removed 5 bases from V and 2 bases from J, with 19 bases in between. The chain's CDR3 is CASSPGGQGDGNQPQHF. The DNA for the CDR3 is TGTGCCAGCAGCCCGGGGGGCCAGGGTGATGGCAATCAGCCCCAGCATTTT.

V usage is TRBV2 and J usage is TRBJ1-2, with a weak D call TRBD1 (6 bases). The CDR3 consists of 14 residues. Germline CDR1 SNHLY, CDR2 FYNNEI. Trimming shortened V by 7 bases and J by 3 bases, and 15 bases separated the two germline ends. The CDR3 protein is CASMGGRADYGYTF. The DNA of the CDR3 is TGTGCCAGCATGGGGGGCAGAGCTGACTATGGCTACACCTTC.

The chain couples TRBV5-1 to TRBJ2-5; possibly TRBD1 for D (7 bases). Looked up from germline, CDR1 is SGHRS and CDR2 is YFSETQ. This CDR3 has 16 residues. Trimming removed 0 bases from V and 3 bases from J, with 15 bases in between. CDR3 sequence: CASSLGGARGEETQYF. The CDR3 DNA sequence: TGCGCCAGCAGCTTGGGGGGAGCCAGGGGGGAAGAGACCCAGTACTTC.

The CDR3 sequence: CASSLYRAGNTEAFF. The CDR3 DNA reads as TGTGCCAGCTCACTTTACAGGGCAGGGAACACTGAAGCTTTCTTT. V is TRBV18 and J is TRBJ1-1, with a possible D match to TRBD1 (6 bases). V was shortened by 4 bases and J by 1 base, with 13 bases between the two germline ends. The CDR3 runs 15 residues. Germline values: CDR1 KGHSH, CDR2 LQKENI.

The chain uses TRBV4-2 and TRBJ1-2; 10 bases line up with TRBD1. This CDR3 spans 15 amino acids. V lost 4 bases, J lost 4 bases, and 6 bases stayed unmatched. From germline, CDR1 is LGHNA and CDR2 YNFKEQ. Written as DNA, the CDR3 is TGTGCCAGCAGCCCAGCGACAGGGGGCCTCTATGGCTACACCTTC. It yields the protein CASSPATGGLYGYTF.

The chain uses TRBV14 and TRBJ1-3; D unresolved. CDR1 and CDR2 (germline): SGHDN, FVKESK. Between the trimmed V and J ends, which lost 1 base and 4 bases, there was a span of 5 bases. This CDR3 contains 13 residues. The CDR3 DNA follows: TGTGCCAGCAGCCAAGTAGGGGGAAACACCATATATTTT. Translating gives CASSQVGGNTIYF.

This clone has only one observation. J is TRBJ1-5 and V is TRBV6-5; D possibly corresponds to TRBD1 (5 bases). The CDR3 has 13 residues. Per germline, CDR1 MNHEY and CDR2 SVGAGI. V was trimmed by 5 bases and J by 4 bases, leaving 9 bases between them. The CDR3 is CASSPRQNQPQHF. Written as DNA, the CDR3 is TGTGCCAGCAGTCCCCGACAGAATCAGCCCCAGCATTTT.

The chain uses TRBV2 and TRBJ2-7, with D unclear. Germline V gene data show CDR1 as SNHLY and CDR2 as FYNNEI. This CDR3 region has 14 residues. The V end was cut by 8 bases, the J end by 1 base, with 15 bases between. As DNA, the CDR3 is TGTGCCAGCTCTCAAGGTAGAGAATCCTACGAGCAGTACTTC. It yields the protein CASSQGRESYEQYF.

The J gene is TRBJ1-6, the V gene TRBV19, with D uncertain. The CDR3 length is 13 residues. V was trimmed by 4 bases and J by 7 bases, leaving 8 bases between them. Germline V gives CDR1 LNHDA, CDR2 SQIVND (reference sequence). CDR3 region: CASSNPTNSPLHF. In DNA form, the CDR3 reads TGTGCCAGTAGTAACCCGACGAATTCACCCCTCCACTTT.

This clone has just one count. J is TRBJ2-7 and V is TRBV5-1; D possibly matches TRBD1 or TRBD2 (6 bases each). The CDR3 totals 16 residues. Trimming took 0 bases from V and 2 from J, leaving 15 bases between them. Germline V CDR1 and CDR2: SGHRS, YFSETQ. The CDR3 coding sequence is TGCGCCAGCAGCTTGGCGAGGTCGGGGGCCACCTACGAGCAGTACTTC. Amino acid sequence: CASSLARSGATYEQYF.

The sample holds a few counts of this clone. The rearrangement joins TRBV9 to TRBJ2-7; 7 bases match TRBD2. The germline gives CDR1 SGDLS, CDR2 YYNGEE. V lost 0 bases to trimming and J lost 6 bases; unmatched junction nucleotides: 6. This CDR3 is built from 14 residues. The CDR3 reads CASSVGPGGGEQYF. CDR3 coding DNA: TGTGCCAGCAGCGTAGGGCCGGGAGGAGGCGAGCAGTACTTC.

The chain has TRBV5-5 and TRBJ2-2; D possibly matches TRBD1 or TRBD2 (5 bases each). This CDR3 region has 15 residues. The germline V gene has CDR1 SGHKS and CDR2 YYEKEE (reference sequence). V lost 7 bases, J lost 0 bases, and 13 bases lay in between. The DNA for the CDR3 is TGTGCCAGCCGGGGCCTCCGGACGAACACCGGGGAGCTGTTTTTT. Its protein product is CASRGLRTNTGELFF.

This chain links TRBV6-4 with TRBJ1-5; D perhaps matches TRBD1 (5 bases). The V end lost 8 bases, the J end lost 7 bases, and 9 bases lay between the germline ends. The CDR3 loop spans 11 amino acids. The germline CDR1 and CDR2 sequences are MRHNA and SNTAGT. CDR3 residues: CASGGCQPQHF. For the CDR3, the DNA is TGTGCCAGCGGGGGGTGCCAGCCCCAGCATTTT.

The chain combines TRBV2 with TRBJ2-2, with D possibly matching TRBD1 (6 bases). V was shortened by 5 bases and J by 0 bases, with 10 bases between the two germline ends. In germline, CDR1 is SNHLY, CDR2 FYNNEI. The CDR3 has 15 amino acids. CDR3 DNA: TGTGCCAGCAGTCGCAGGACAGCGAACACCGGGGAGCTGTTTTTT. Amino acids: CASSRRTANTGELFF.

The genes are TRBV6-5 and TRBJ2-2; no clear D. CDR3 size: 13 residues. Germline lookup yields CDR1 MNHEY and CDR2 SVGAGI. V was pared by 6 bases and J by 5 bases, with 10 bases between. The DNA of the CDR3 is TGTGCCAGCAGGAGGATGGGGACCGGGGAGCTGTTTTTT. Protein sequence: CASRRMGTGELFF.

This rearrangement joins TRBV28 to TRBJ2-7, with no clear D. Between the trimmed V and J ends, which lost 3 bases and 3 bases, there was a span of 6 bases. This CDR3 region has 12 residues. The germline gives CDR1 MDHEN, CDR2 SYDVKM. The CDR3 sequence is CASSLGGYEQYF. The CDR3 nucleotides are TGTGCCAGCAGTTTGGGTGGCTACGAGCAGTACTTC.

The chain joins TRBV2 to TRBJ2-4; D not resolved. From germline, CDR1 is SNHLY and CDR2 FYNNEI. Trimming pared 2 bases from V and 1 base from J, leaving 18 bases between. The CDR3 contains 18 residues. The CDR3 region is CASSESQYGDLAKNIQYF. The CDR3 coding sequence is TGTGCCAGCAGTGAATCGCAGTATGGTGATCTTGCCAAAAACATTCAGTACTTC.

The chain has TRBV5-5 and TRBJ2-7; 12 nucleotides align to TRBD1. Germline values: CDR1 SGHKS, CDR2 YYEKEE (reference sequence). The CDR3 loop spans 14 amino acids. The J segment lost 6 bases and the V segment lost 3 bases, leaving 4 bases of the junction unmatched. The CDR3 DNA sequence: TGTGCCAGCAGCTGGGGACAGGGGGCGGGCGAGCAGTACTTC. Its translation is CASSWGQGAGEQYF.

This clone showed up just a few times. The gene calls are TRBV28 and TRBJ1-1, with D possibly matching TRBD1 (5 bases). Trimming removed 10 bases from V and 9 bases from J, with 18 bases in between. The CDR3 extends over 12 amino acids. Germline V CDR1 and CDR2: MDHEN, SYDVKM. CDR3 in amino acids: CATKDNSLQAFF. In DNA form, the CDR3 reads TGTGCCACCAAGGACAACTCCCTCCAAGCTTTCTTT. The entire variable domain, with the rest obtained from reference TRBV28 and TRBJ1-1, is as follows: DVKVTQSSRYLVKRTGEKVFLECVQDMDHENMFWYRQDPGLGLRLIYFSYDVKMKEKGDIPEGYSVSREKKERFSLILESASTNQTSMYLCATKDNSLQAFFGQGTRLTVV.

The chain joins TRBV7-8 to TRBJ1-6; the D gene is possibly TRBD1 (5 bases). The CDR3 contains 14 residues. V was pared by 0 bases and J by 7 bases, with 7 bases between. From germline, CDR1 is SGHVS and CDR2 FQNEAQ. The CDR3 nucleotides are TGTGCCAGCAGCTTAGCCCACAGGAATTCACCCCTCCACTTT. This gives the protein CASSLAHRNSPLHF.

This chain links TRBV15 with TRBJ2-7, with a tentative D call TRBD1 (6 bases). The ends were cut back, 3 bases at V and 0 bases at J, with 12 bases in the middle. The CDR3 loop spans 15 amino acids. Germline V lookup: CDR1 LNHNV, CDR2 YYDKDF (reference sequence). The CDR3, as DNA: TGTGCCACCAGCAGGACCCGGGACAACTCCTACGAGCAGTACTTC. Amino acid sequence: CATSRTRDNSYEQYF.

This clone was picked up one time. The CDR3 DNA is TGCGCCAGCAGCCAACCGAGGACAGGGCTCTATGGCTACACCTTC. This translates into CASSQPRTGLYGYTF. This rearrangement joins TRBV4-1 to TRBJ1-2; 8 nucleotides agree with TRBD1. Germline-derived CDR1 and CDR2 are MGHRA and YSYEKL. There are 15 residues in the CDR3. Trimming cost V 2 bases and J 4 bases; bases outside gene matches: 6.

The chain employs TRBV18 and TRBJ2-5; D tentatively reads TRBD1 or TRBD2 (6 bases each). This CDR3 is 17 amino acids long. Trimming took 2 bases from V and 0 from J, leaving 16 bases between them. In germline, CDR1 is KGHSH, CDR2 LQKENI. Here the CDR3 reads CASSPGGQGLYQETQYF. The CDR3 DNA sequence: TGTGCCAGCTCACCAGGGGGGCAGGGACTGTACCAAGAGACCCAGTACTTC. The full variable domain, with the rest looked up from reference TRBV18 and TRBJ2-5, is NAGVMQNPRHLVRRRGQEARLRCSPMKGHSHVYWYRQLPEEGLKFMVYLQKENIIDESGMPKERFSAEFPKEGPSILRIQQVVRGDSAAYFCASSPGGQGLYQETQYFGPGTRLLVL.

CDR3 nucleotide sequence: TGTGCCAGCAGCCGGAAAGATCATGGCTACACCTTC. This encodes CASSRKDHGYTF. The V call is TRBV4-2, the J call TRBJ1-2; D gene uncertain. Germline assignment: CDR1 LGHNA and CDR2 YNFKEQ. This CDR3 comprises 12 residues. V shed 4 bases and J shed 6 bases, with 9 bases lying between them.